This TCR beta chain stems from a study of beta chain features in type 1 diabetes (dated by TCRdb to 2016 to 2018). About the investigation overall: Mean age, gender distribution, total cell number and subset yield did not differ between patients and healthy donors. A total of about 110 million sorted cells were examined across all samples, and the number of cells per subset was strongly correlated with RNA yield. The study compared the TCRB repertoires of sorted circulating CD4+ T cell subsets in recently diagnosed type 1 diabetes patients with those in matched healthy donors. Regulatory and stem cell-like memory subsets were obtained from only 8 patients and about eight healthy donors, while naive and central memory subsets were obtained from all 28 donors. What the authors observed across the whole study: Because small numbers of individuals were included in the HLA sub-analyses, any influence of HLA type on TCRB rearrangement was left unresolved. Sequencing cDNA rather than genomic DNA could over-represent highly expressing activated cells, although activation and CD3 levels did not differ between groups. PCR might favor shorter templates, but patient and control samples were amplified and corrected together, so any skew would affect both groups equally. The naive, central memory and regulatory TCRB repertoires appeared to resemble one another more closely among patients than among healthy donors. A moderate but significant shortening of TCRB CDR3 length was observed in type 1 diabetes patients in all four CD4+ subsets. At VDJ recombination sites, type 1 diabetes patients had fewer insertions and more deleted nucleotides, which implies abnormalities in thymic rearrangement.

Each donor gave one peripheral blood draw, averaging approximately 110 mL, which was collected into heparinised tubes. Naive, central memory, regulatory and stem cell-like memory CD4+ T cells were sorted on a BD FACSAria II using a panel including CD45RO, CCR7, CD25, CD127, CD95 and CD27. All sorted populations exceeded 95% purity. PBMCs were separated immediately by Lymphoprep density gradient centrifugation and were stained directly, without being cultured. So that batch effects would be minimized, each experiment stained and sorted samples in pairs, pairing one healthy donor with one patient. The High Capacity cDNA Reverse Transcription Kit was used to reverse transcribe all of the isolated RNA, meaning that expressed TCRB transcripts were what got sequenced. Deep immunoSEQ sequencing was applied to naive, central memory and regulatory T cell samples, giving an average of roughly 3.5 million total reads per sample. Sorted cells were lysed in RLT buffer, and RNA was extracted using DNase-treated RNeasy Micro or Mini kits according to cell number. To prevent cross-contamination, every cell subset was processed on its own, while patient and healthy donor samples were processed together. The immunoSEQ multiplex PCR was used to amplify TCRB sequences from cDNA, generating 87-bp fragments that spanned the CDR3 region. Sequencing of the amplicons was done on the Illumina HiSeq platform. From the authors' description of their analysis: Synthetic template baselines were used to correct PCR bias computationally, reads within Hamming distance 2 were collapsed, and singletons that could not be merged were discarded. By aligning reads against IMGT, V, D and J genes, CDR3 length, and insertions or deletions at six rearrangement sites were assigned. Clonotype counts were normalized to sorted cell number within each subset before computing true diversity and Gini coefficients with the tcR R package. The overlap coefficient, calculated on TCRB nucleotide sequences, was used to quantify repertoire sharing. TCRdb obtained this table from immuneACCESS and retained in-frame rearrangements with V and J assigned. These tables miss some clones; where compared with another copy, unresolved V genes account for less than half of the shortfall, and the remainder is unexplained. The DNA gave D and trimming, while V, J and clone size come from that table. Present in this sample are 300,000 to 400,000 clones, over 8.5% of which were seen just once. About 0.64% of the sample is in the top ten clones.

This clone was counted only a few times. The target of this receptor is not known. Base quality data are lacking; no much larger clone is found one base away. Sequencing input: central memory CD4+ T cells from blood. This TCR was recovered from a man aged 25-40 years with type 1 diabetes.

Here is the DNA: TGTGCCAGTAGTATAGGACAGATATACGAGCAGTACTTC. This sequence encodes CASSIGQIYEQYF. The chain was built from TRBV19 and TRBJ2-7; perhaps TRBD1 is the D gene, with 5 bases matching. Including cysteine and phenylalanine, the CDR3 has 13 amino acids. Only the CDR3 DNA is retained, 39 bases long and in frame from the first base. V is reduced by 1 base and J by 4 bases, leaving a spacing of 8 bases between them. From the germline V gene (reference sequence), CDR1 is LNHDA and CDR2 is SQIVND.